This T cell receptor (beta chain) was captured by sequencing in a study of blood T cell repertoires in COVID-19. On the study more broadly: Sources were T cells, B-cell-depleted T cells, or PBMCs; the material itself was cDNA or gDNA.

Authors' processing steps: Reference gene primer amplification in the assay estimated nucleated cell counts. Repertoires were generated with immunoSEQ multiplex PCR, while TCRdb's copy carries only in-frame clones and drops some. That table is the source of V, J and clone size, and D and trimming were worked out from the DNA. The repertoire holds under 75,000 clones, less than 85% seen once, with approximately 20% in the top ten. V gave up 4 bases and J gave up 2 bases; unmatched junction bases: 9. This CDR3 is built from 15 residues. Germline CDR1 SGHKS, CDR2 YYEKEE (reference sequence). The TCR was taken from a man aged 55 to 70 with acute or convalescent COVID-19. The specimen was peripheral blood. J is TRBJ2-7 and V is TRBV5-5, with 7 bases lining up with TRBD1. CDR3 amino acids: CASSPQDRSAYEQYF. Written as DNA, the CDR3 is TGTGCCAGCAGCCCCCAGGACAGGTCCGCCTACGAGCAGTACTTC.